This entry concerns a single T cell receptor (beta chain). Seattle patients were enrolled during active infection and followed longitudinally. These data belong to a study of blood T cell repertoires in COVID-19. Study in general: COVID-19 samples, acute and convalescent, were from the United States, Italy and Spain. From T cells, B-cell-depleted T cells, or PBMCs came the material, which was cDNA or gDNA.

The CDR3 extends over 15 amino acids. V was pared by 3 bases and J by 1 base, with 13 bases between. Looked up from germline, CDR1 is SGDLS and CDR2 is YYNGEE. In the study's own analysis: The authors estimated nucleated cell counts from reference gene primer amplification. Clones were sequenced by immunoSEQ multiplex PCR, and TCRdb holds only the in-frame ones, with some missing. V and J calls and clone size are copied from that table; D and trimming were computed from the DNA. The sample records approximately 110,000 clones, 85% to 90% being singletons. The clonotype was recovered from a woman between 55 and 75 years old with COVID-19, enrolled during active disease. The chain is built from TRBV9 and TRBJ1-1; a possible D gene is TRBD1 (5 bases). Sequenced: peripheral blood. CDR3 protein: CASSAHGGGNTEAFF. The CDR3 coding sequence is TGTGCCAGCAGCGCCCACGGGGGTGGGAACACTGAAGCTTTCTTT.